A selection of T cell receptor beta chains follows, all from one sample in a study of T-cell memory formation after mild COVID-19. MiXCR was run by TCRdb on the 5' RACE reads, yielding one entry per CDR3 protein. The sample lists roughly 220,000 distinct CDR3 sequences, over 7.5% occurring once. Sequences were obtained from PBMCs or a T cell subset sorted from them (not recorded which). The receptors come from a man aged 18 to 29 who had mild COVID-19 (a few samples of this study predate the infection). Cell type and time point are not known. CDR3s include the opening cysteine and the closing phenylalanine or tryptophan. D genes are given only for firm matches. Only some rows state a clone size, as once, few, many or a class for expanded clones.

CDR3 DNA | CDR3 protein | V gene | D gene | J gene | clone size
TGTGCCAGCAGCTCAGGTTCAGTGAACACTGAAGCTTTCTTT | CASSSGSVNTEAFF | TRBV7-2 | NA | TRBJ1-1 | NA
TGCGCCAGCAGCCAAAGACTAGTAGAGACCCAGTACTTC | CASSQRLVETQYF | TRBV4-3 | NA | TRBJ2-5 | NA
TGTGCCAGCAGTTTTCGACAGATCACAGATACGCAGTATTTT | CASSFRQITDTQYF | TRBV12-3/TRBV12-4 | NA | TRBJ2-3 | NA
TGTGCCAGCAGTTACTCTACCGTTCGCCGGGGGGAGCAGTACTTC | CASSYSTVRRGEQYF | TRBV6-2/TRBV6-3 | NA | TRBJ2-7 | few
TGCGCCAGCAGCCAAGATCATAGGGGGACCCAAGAGACCCAGTACTTC | CASSQDHRGTQETQYF | TRBV4-3 | NA | TRBJ2-5 | NA
TGTGCCAGCAGCTTTACAGGGGCGTCGAACACCGGGGAGCTGTTTTTT | CASSFTGASNTGELFF | TRBV7-2 | TRBD1 | TRBJ2-2 | few
TGCGCCAGCAGCTTGGATATCGGACAGGGAACGGATACGCAGTATTTT | CASSLDIGQGTDTQYF | TRBV5-1 | TRBD1 | TRBJ2-3 | few
TGTGCCTGGAGTGTACAGACGAGAACTGAAGCTTTCTTT | CAWSVQTRTEAFF | TRBV30 | NA | TRBJ1-1 | few
TGTGCCAGCACTCTAGCGGGGGGAAGTGAGCAGTTCTTC | CASTLAGGSEQFF | TRBV6-5 | TRBD2 | TRBJ2-1 | few
TGTGCCAGCAGCTCGGGGACTAGCGGGCACTACGAGCAGTACTTC | CASSSGTSGHYEQYF | TRBV7-9 | TRBD2 | TRBJ2-7 | few
TGCAGTGCTAGAGTAGAGGATGAGCAGTTCTTC | CSARVEDEQFF | TRBV20-1 | NA | TRBJ2-1 | few
TGCGCCAGCAGATCCGGGACGGAGTCCCTAGCCAAAAACATTCAGTACTTC | CASRSGTESLAKNIQYF | TRBV4-1 | NA | TRBJ2-4 | few
TGTGCCAGCTCACCACCTAGTTTATTCGGGACAGATACGCAGTATTTT | CASSPPSLFGTDTQYF | TRBV18 | NA | TRBJ2-3 | few
TGTGCCAGCACCAGGGAGGGGAACACTGAAGCTTTCTTT | CASTREGNTEAFF | TRBV2 | NA | TRBJ1-1 | few
TGCAGCGTTGTAGTAGCGGGGAGAAACTCCTACAATGAGCAGTTCTTC | CSVVVAGRNSYNEQFF | TRBV29-1 | TRBD2 | TRBJ2-1 | many
TGTGCCAGCAGTTTCGCCGGGGAGCTGTTTTTT | CASSFAGELFF | TRBV27 | NA | TRBJ2-2 | many
TGCAGTGCTATAGCGACAGGGTCGGATAGCAATCAGCCCCAGCATTTT | CSAIATGSDSNQPQHF | TRBV20-1 | TRBD1 | TRBJ1-5 | few
TGTGCCAGCAGCGGATCGGGGGGCCGCTTCTCCTCGCAGTATTTT | CASSGSGGRFSSQYF | TRBV2 | NA | TRBJ2-3 | NA
TGTGCCAGCAGTTACGGCACCTACGAGCAGTACTTC | CASSYGTYEQYF | TRBV6-2/TRBV6-3 | NA | TRBJ2-7 | few
TGTGCCAGTAGTATGGAACGCCGCGGGAGCGATACGCAGTATTTT | CASSMERRGSDTQYF | TRBV19 | TRBD2 | TRBJ2-3 | few
TGCGCCAGCAGCTTGGGGGGGGGCCGGGTAAATGAGCAGTTCTTC | CASSLGGGRVNEQFF | TRBV5-1 | NA | TRBJ2-1 | many
TGCGCCAGCAGCACCCAGACAGCTAACACTGAAGCTTTCTTT | CASSTQTANTEAFF | TRBV5-1 | NA | TRBJ1-1 | NA
TGTGCCAGCAGTGAAGCGACCCGACTTACCTACAATGAGCAGTTCTTC | CASSEATRLTYNEQFF | TRBV2 | NA | TRBJ2-1 | NA
TGTGCCATCAGTGCCGAGGACAGGGGGGCTCTGAAATTC | CAISAEDRGALKF | TRBV10-3 | TRBD1 | TRBJ1-2 | NA